Presented here are 11 T cell receptor beta chains from one specimen sequenced in a study of beta chain features in type 1 diabetes. Expressed TCRB transcripts were sequenced after all isolated RNA was converted to cDNA. Sequenced by immunoSEQ multiplex PCR; TCRdb stores in-frame clones only, minus some. The data hold 30,000 to 45,000 clones, with 50% to 75% observed a single time. Sequences were obtained from Tregs from blood. These receptors all stem from a woman in her 30s in good health.

A remark on this clone: The junction does not match germline at one end; this may be a read error. The CDR3 protein is CASSQGEGDRRTQYF. As DNA, the CDR3 is TGTGCTAGCAGCCAGGGGGAGGGGGACAGGAGGACCCAGTACTTC. The V call is TRBV7-7, the J call TRBJ2-5; TRBD1 might be the D (8 bases). The CDR3 totals 15 residues. The germline gives CDR1 SSHAT, CDR2 FNYEAQ (reference sequence).

The chain links TRBV5-1 to TRBJ2-7; TRBD1 matches 11 bases. The CDR3 contains 15 residues. The germline CDR1 and CDR2 sequences are SGHRS and YFSETQ. J gave up 1 base and V 4 bases, and 4 bases lay outside the gene matches. Written as DNA, the CDR3 is TGCGCCAGCAGCCCTGGACAGGGGGCTTCCTACGAGCAGTACTTC. Translation gives CASSPGQGASYEQYF.

This sequence joins TRBV4-3 and TRBJ2-3; weak D call: TRBD2 (6 bases). The V gene's germline CDR1 is LGHNA and CDR2 YSLEER. V was cut by 0 bases and J by 0 bases, with 13 bases left in between. The CDR3 consists of 17 residues. The CDR3 DNA reads as TGCGCCAGCAGCCAAGAAGGTTTTAGCGGAAGCACAGATACGCAGTATTTT. Translated, it gives CASSQEGFSGSTDTQYF.

V and J are TRBV7-8 and TRBJ2-5, with TRBD2 as a possible D gene (5 bases). CDR1 is SGHVS and CDR2 is FQNEAQ in the germline V gene. Trimming removed 3 bases from V and 3 bases from J, with 5 bases in between. The CDR3 covers 12 residues. The CDR3 bases are TGTGCCAGCAGCTTCGGGGAAGAGACCCAGTACTTC. Translated, it gives CASSFGEETQYF.

This clone was detected only a few times. The V call is TRBV18, the J call TRBJ2-7, with D tentatively TRBD2 (5 bases). Trimming stripped 5 bases from V and 3 bases from J, with 11 bases between. The CDR3 runs 13 residues. CDR1 KGHSH and CDR2 LQKENI come from the germline V gene. DNA for the CDR3: TGTGCCAGCTCATCTCGGGAAAACTACGAGCAGTACTTC. Residues: CASSSRENYEQYF.

The gene calls are TRBV20-1 and TRBJ2-7; tentative D call: TRBD1 (5 bases). V lost 7 bases and J lost 2, with 9 bases in between. The CDR3 sequence is 11 residues long. The germline V gene encodes CDR1 DFQATT and CDR2 SNEGSKA (reference sequence). CDR3 DNA sequence: TGCAGTGTAGCAGGGCCCTACGAGCAGTACTTC. Its translation: CSVAGPYEQYF.

This clone was observed once. The V gene is TRBV5-1, the J gene TRBJ2-1; TRBD2 is a possible D gene (6 bases). The V end was cut by 4 bases, the J end by 7 bases, with 15 bases between. The CDR3 spans 14 residues. Germline V gene sequence: CDR1 SGHRS, CDR2 YFSETQ. In DNA, the CDR3 is TGCGCCAGCAGCCCCTTAGGCGGGGAGAATGAGCAGTTCTTC. Translated, it gives CASSPLGGENEQFF.

This chain joins TRBV7-9 and TRBJ2-1; TRBD2 agrees at 7 bases. From germline, CDR1 is SEHNR and CDR2 FQNEAQ (reference sequence). Germline trimming cut 2 bases from V and 0 bases from J; bases unmatched to any gene: 4. This CDR3 region has 16 residues. CDR3 protein: CASSLSGRSSYNEQFF. CDR3 in DNA: TGTGCCAGCAGCTTATCCGGGAGGAGCTCCTACAATGAGCAGTTCTTC. Full variable domain (outside the CDR3, taken from reference TRBV7-9 and TRBJ2-1): DTGVSQNPRHKITKRGQNVTFRCDPISEHNRLYWYRQTLGQGPEFLTYFQNEAQLEKSRLLSDRFSAERPKGSFSTLEIQRTEQGDSAMYLCASSLSGRSSYNEQFFGPGTRLTVL.

The rearrangement uses TRBV7-3 and TRBJ2-7, with 8 bases aligning to TRBD1. Losses at the gene ends were 5 bases for V and 0 bases for J; bases not matched to a gene: 3. The V gene's germline CDR1 is SGHTA and CDR2 FQGTGA. CDR3 length: 14 amino acids. The CDR3 protein is CASSRGQASYEQYF. The CDR3 region has the DNA TGTGCCAGCAGCCGGGGACAGGCCTCCTACGAGCAGTACTTC.

There are a few counts of this clone. The chain recombines TRBV29-1 with TRBJ2-1, with a possible D match to TRBD2 (6 bases). Germline V gene sequence: CDR1 SQVTM, CDR2 ANQGSEA. The V and J ends lost 6 bases and 5 bases respectively, with 23 bases between them. The CDR3 spans 16 residues. CDR3 sequence: CSVQRGGRGSNNEQFF. CDR3 in DNA: TGCAGCGTGCAGCGAGGAGGGCGAGGATCCAACAATGAGCAGTTCTTC.

In this sample, this clone turned up a few times. The chain is built from TRBV28 and TRBJ2-4; 12 bases align to TRBD2. J was trimmed by 4 bases and V by 4 bases; bases with no gene match: 23. The CDR3 loop spans 22 amino acids. From germline, CDR1 is MDHEN and CDR2 SYDVKM. CDR3 amino acids: CASSSVGGTGQSGTSGKNIQYF. CDR3 DNA sequence: TGTGCCAGCAGTTCCGTGGGGGGGACTGGACAGTCCGGGACTAGCGGGAAAAACATTCAGTACTTC.